Shown below are 10 T cell receptor beta chains from a single sample sequenced in a study of CD8 T cells in Susac syndrome. Random hexamers were used to reverse transcribe roughly 0.5 to 1 ug of RNA. TCRdb processed the immunoSEQ multiplex PCR reads anew with MiXCR; each CDR3 protein has one entry. This sample has 200,000 to 250,000 distinct CDR3 sequences; about 94% occur once, and the top ten carry less than 0.15%. Material: CD8+ T cells from PBMCs. The source of these receptors is a human donor with multiple sclerosis.

This clonotype was counted once. This rearrangement joins TRBV4-2 to TRBJ2-7, with TRBD2 matching over 10 bases. CDR1 and CDR2 from the germline V gene are LGHNA and YNFKEQ. The J segment lost 1 base and the V segment lost 0 bases, leaving 3 bases of the junction unmatched. The CDR3 sequence is 16 residues long. DNA for the CDR3: TGTGCCAGCAGCCAAGAGGTTAGCGGGGGGTCCTACGAGCAGTACTTC. Residues: CASSQEVSGGSYEQYF.

This clonotype showed up just once. The chain has TRBV7-9 and TRBJ2-2; possibly TRBD2 for D (5 bases). Germline CDR1 SEHNR, CDR2 FQNEAQ (reference sequence). Trimming shortened V by 7 bases and J by 0 bases, and 9 bases separated the two germline ends. The CDR3 covers 14 residues. This CDR3 is CASTEVTNTGELFF. The CDR3 region has the DNA TGTGCCAGCACGGAGGTGACGAACACCGGGGAGCTGTTTTTT.

V and J are TRBV18 and TRBJ1-1; D is ambiguous. Trimming left V 4 bases short and J 4 bases short, with 19 bases between. The CDR3 has 16 amino acids. Looked up from germline, CDR1 is KGHSH and CDR2 is LQKENI. The CDR3, as DNA: TGTGCCAGCTCACAGGGATCACAGACCCTGAGCACTGAAGCTTTCTTT. It encodes CASSQGSQTLSTEAFF. Drawing the rest from reference TRBV18 and TRBJ1-1, the complete variable domain is NAGVMQNPRHLVRRRGQEARLRCSPMKGHSHVYWYRQLPEEGLKFMVYLQKENIIDESGMPKERFSAEFPKEGPSILRIQQVVRGDSAAYFCASSQGSQTLSTEAFFGQGTRLTVV.

The chain employs TRBV5-4 and TRBJ2-7; TRBD1 matches 9 bases. The CDR3 length is 15 residues. From germline, CDR1 is SGHNT and CDR2 YYREEE (reference sequence). V gave up 0 bases and J gave up 5 bases; unmatched junction bases: 6. Here the CDR3 reads CASSLGTGGADEQYF. CDR3 nucleotides: TGTGCCAGCAGCTTGGGAACAGGGGGCGCGGACGAGCAGTACTTC.

The chain has TRBV7-9 and TRBJ1-2; 10 bases map to TRBD1. J lost 3 bases, V lost 5 bases, and 3 bases had no gene match. Germline V lookup: CDR1 SEHNR, CDR2 FQNEAQ (reference sequence). The CDR3 length is 14 residues. The CDR3 is CASSATGGDYGYTF. CDR3 in DNA: TGTGCCAGCAGCGCGACAGGGGGCGACTATGGCTACACCTTC.

The chain links TRBV12-3 or TRBV12-4 to TRBJ1-5; 9 bases fit TRBD1. The CDR3 runs to 14 residues. With 7 bases clipped from V and 6 bases from J, the junction kept 7 bases outside the gene matches. The CDR3 region is CASTVGQGGQPQHF. DNA for the CDR3: TGTGCCAGCACCGTGGGACAGGGAGGTCAGCCCCAGCATTTT.

The chain couples TRBV13 to TRBJ2-5; tentatively, D is TRBD2 (6 bases). CDR1 and CDR2 from the germline V gene are PRHDT and FYEKMQ (reference sequence). With 2 bases removed from V and 1 base from J, the gap between germline ends came to 14 bases. This CDR3 has 16 amino acids. This chain's CDR3 is CASSLQDRGFQETQYF. In nucleotides, the CDR3 is TGTGCCAGCAGCTTACAAGATCGGGGGTTCCAAGAGACCCAGTACTTC.

This clonotype was picked up a small number of times. This chain links TRBV12-3 or TRBV12-4 with TRBJ2-3; D gene uncertain. The CDR3 is 13 residues long. V lost 2 bases to trimming and J lost 2 bases, with 5 bases between them. CDR3 in amino acids: CASSLSPTDTQYF. The CDR3 nucleotides read TGTGCCAGCAGTTTATCACCCACAGATACGCAGTATTTT.

The rearrangement links TRBV29-1 to TRBJ2-1; 9 nucleotides line up with TRBD2. The V segment lost 6 bases and the J segment 9 bases; nucleotides outside the gene matches: 15. Germline V gene sequence: CDR1 SQVTM, CDR2 ANQGSEA. The CDR3 covers 15 residues. This chain's CDR3 is CSVPLGGRAVGEQFF. The CDR3 nucleotides read TGCAGCGTCCCGCTCGGCGGGAGGGCCGTAGGTGAGCAGTTCTTC.

On this clonotype: A read error may produce the germline difference seen at one junction end. The chain has TRBV5-4 and TRBJ2-7, with D unclear. This CDR3 has 12 amino acids. Germline V gives CDR1 SGHNT, CDR2 YYREEE (reference sequence). CDR3 region: CASSRDTYEQYF. The CDR3 coding sequence is TGCGCCAGCAGCCGTGACACCTACGAGCAGTACTTC.